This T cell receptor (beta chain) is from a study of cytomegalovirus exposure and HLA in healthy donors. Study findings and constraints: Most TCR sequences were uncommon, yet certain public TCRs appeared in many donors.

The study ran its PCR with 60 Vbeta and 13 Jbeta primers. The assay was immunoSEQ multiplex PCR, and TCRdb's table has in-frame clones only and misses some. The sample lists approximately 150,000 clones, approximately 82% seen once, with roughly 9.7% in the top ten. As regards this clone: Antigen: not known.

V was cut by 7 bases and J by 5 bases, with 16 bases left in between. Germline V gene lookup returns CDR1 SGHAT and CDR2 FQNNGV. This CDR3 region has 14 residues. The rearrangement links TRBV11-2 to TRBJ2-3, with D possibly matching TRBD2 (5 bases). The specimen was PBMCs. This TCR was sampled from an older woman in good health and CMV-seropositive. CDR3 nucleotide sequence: TGTGCCAGCACCACCCAGACGGGGAGAGATACGCAGTATTTT. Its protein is CASTTQTGRDTQYF.